Presented here are 2 T cell receptor beta chains from one specimen sequenced in a study of blood T cell repertoires in COVID-19. Using immunoSEQ multiplex PCR, the repertoire was profiled, and TCRdb retains in-frame clones only, with some absent. The sample has roughly 80,000 clones; roughly four fifths are singletons. The sample comprised peripheral blood. These receptors came from a human donor in a cohort sampled during active COVID-19.

The rearrangement joins TRBV5-8 to TRBJ1-1; the match to TRBD1 covers 7 bases. Germline CDR1 and CDR2: SGHTS and YDEGEE. There are 14 residues in the CDR3. Trimming took 4 bases from V and 6 from J; bases not matched to a gene: 9. CDR3 nucleotide sequence: TGTGCCAGCAGCCCGGACAGGATACGCGCTGAAGCTTTCTTT. This codes for CASSPDRIRAEAFF.

V and J are TRBV30 and TRBJ2-3; 9 nucleotides agree with TRBD2. The V gene's germline CDR1 is GTSNPN and CDR2 SVGIG (reference sequence). J lost 2 bases, V lost 3 bases, and 6 bases had no gene match. There are 15 residues in the CDR3. The CDR3 DNA reads as TGTGCCTGGAGCGGTTTAGCGGGAGTCACAGATACGCAGTATTTT. It specifies CAWSGLAGVTDTQYF.